These 16 T cell receptor beta chains were all obtained from the same sample, sequenced in a study of PD-1 blockade in mismatch repair-deficient tumors. Measured with immunoSEQ multiplex PCR; TCRdb has only the in-frame clones, and not every one. The profile shows 40,000 or so clones, about 76% of them singletons. Source: peripheral blood, taken 4 weeks after starting pembrolizumab. The receptors derive from an adult with mismatch repair-deficient cancer.

V is TRBV5-5 and J is TRBJ2-7; D call uncertain. The germline V and J ends were trimmed by 4 bases and 2 bases, with 19 bases remaining between them. Germline assignment: CDR1 SGHKS and CDR2 YYEKEE (reference sequence). This CDR3 is built from 16 residues. The CDR3 region has the DNA TGTGCCAGCAGCCGATCCGGGCCATTTTCTGCCTACGAGCAGTACTTC. It specifies CASSRSGPFSAYEQYF.

This chain links TRBV7-8 with TRBJ2-1; no definite D call. The CDR3 totals 13 residues. The germline V gene has CDR1 SGHVS and CDR2 FQNEAQ. Trimming took 1 base from V and 2 from J, leaving 3 bases between them. The CDR3 protein is CASSLGTYNEQFF. DNA for the CDR3: TGTGCCAGCAGCTTAGGTACCTACAATGAGCAGTTCTTC.

The rearrangement uses TRBV5-4 and TRBJ2-7; D not resolved. The CDR3 runs to 13 residues. Germline values: CDR1 SGHNT, CDR2 YYREEE (reference sequence). The ends were cut back, 3 bases at V and 1 base at J, with 8 bases in the middle. CDR3 bases: TGTGCCAGCAGCTCGCACACTTCCTACGAGCAGTACTTC. It encodes CASSSHTSYEQYF.

This chain links TRBV6-6 with TRBJ2-7, with TRBD1 matching over 7 bases. Trimming cost V 5 bases and J 9 bases; bases outside gene matches: 10. The CDR3 totals 13 residues. Germline V CDR1 and CDR2: MNHNY, SVGAGI (reference sequence). DNA for the CDR3: TGTGCCAGCAGTCGAGAGACAGGGCCGGGGCAGTACTTC. Amino acids: CASSRETGPGQYF.

The chain joins TRBV7-9 to TRBJ2-3, with D possibly being TRBD1 or TRBD2 (5 bases each). Germline values: CDR1 SEHNR, CDR2 FQNEAQ (reference sequence). The CDR3 contains 17 residues. V was shortened by 0 bases and J by 6 bases, with 19 bases between the two germline ends. CDR3 sequence reads: CASSLAAGSGPPDTQYF. CDR3 nucleotides: TGTGCCAGCAGCTTAGCCGCAGGGAGCGGCCCTCCGGATACGCAGTATTTT. Full variable domain (rest looked up from reference TRBV7-9 and TRBJ2-3): DTGVSQNPRHKITKRGQNVTFRCDPISEHNRLYWYRQTLGQGPEFLTYFQNEAQLEKSRLLSDRFSAERPKGSFSTLEIQRTEQGDSAMYLCASSLAAGSGPPDTQYFGPGTRLTVL.

Turning to this clone: The sample has other DNA sequences that encode this CDR3 too. The V call is TRBV9, the J call TRBJ2-1, with TRBD1 matching 7 bases. This CDR3 has 14 amino acids. CDR1 and CDR2 from the germline V gene are SGDLS and YYNGEE. V shed 2 bases and J 7 bases; nucleotides not matched to a gene: 6. CDR3 DNA sequence: TGTGCCAGCAGCGTGGGACAGATAGATAATGAGCAGTTCTTC. It encodes CASSVGQIDNEQFF.

CDR3 DNA sequence: TGTGCCAGCAGCTTCGACCGCCCCCTTAATGAGCAGTTCTTC. Translating gives CASSFDRPLNEQFF. This chain links TRBV11-3 with TRBJ2-1, with unresolved D. Germline V lookup: CDR1 SGHNT, CDR2 YENEEA. The length of the CDR3 is 14 residues. The V and J ends lost 3 bases and 7 bases respectively, with 13 bases between them.

V gene TRBV10-2 combines with J gene TRBJ2-7; 12 bases are a match to TRBD2. With 3 bases clipped from V and 3 bases from J, the junction kept 6 bases outside the gene matches. The CDR3 has 16 amino acids. Per the germline V gene, CDR1 is WSHSY and CDR2 is SAAADI. In nucleotides, the CDR3 is TGCGCCAGCAGTGACCCCGGACTAGCGGGAAGCTACGAGCAGTACTTC. Translation gives CASSDPGLAGSYEQYF.

J is TRBJ1-3 and V is TRBV4-3, with 9 bases that match TRBD1. The trim removed 2 bases at V and 3 bases at J, leaving 2 bases unmatched. The CDR3 is made up of 15 amino acids. CDR1 LGHNA and CDR2 YSLEER come from the germline V gene. The CDR3 DNA sequence: TGCGCCAGCAGCCAAACAGGGGGCGGTGGAAACACCATATATTTT. Translation: CASSQTGGGGNTIYF.

This clone showed up just a few times. This chain uses TRBV6-5 with TRBJ2-7; D may be TRBD2 (7 bases). V was trimmed by 0 bases and J by 6 bases, leaving 15 bases between them. The CDR3 has 15 amino acids. Germline V gene lookup returns CDR1 MNHEY and CDR2 SVGAGI. CDR3 in DNA: TGTGCCAGCAGTTACTCGGGGGGGGGCCACGGCGAGCAGTACTTC. Protein: CASSYSGGGHGEQYF.

There are a few counts of this clone. The chain links TRBV7-3 to TRBJ1-2, with D maybe TRBD1 (5 bases). The CDR3 totals 13 residues. Looked up from germline, CDR1 is SGHTA and CDR2 is FQGTGA. With 0 bases removed from V and 7 bases from J, the gap between germline ends came to 9 bases. CDR3 sequence (DNA): TGTGCCAGCAGCTTAACGCAGGGCACTGGCTACACCTTC. As protein: CASSLTQGTGYTF. Full variable domain (remainder filled in from reference TRBV7-3 and TRBJ1-2): GAGVSQTPSNKVTEKGKYVELRCDPISGHTALYWYRQSLGQGPEFLIYFQGTGAADDSGLPNDRFFAVRPEGSVSTLKIQRTERGDSAVYLCASSLTQGTGYTFGSGTRLTVV.

The chain uses TRBV7-2 and TRBJ1-5; TRBD1 agrees at 10 bases. Germline values: CDR1 SGHTA, CDR2 FQGNSA. Trimming at V came to 4 bases and at J to 6 bases, leaving 15 bases not matched to a gene. The length of the CDR3 is 18 residues. CDR3: CASSSPEGTGARGQPQHF. The CDR3 DNA is TGTGCCAGCAGCTCCCCCGAGGGGACAGGGGCGCGGGGTCAGCCCCAGCATTTT.

V and J are TRBV6-4 and TRBJ1-4; D remains unclear. Germline values: CDR1 MRHNA, CDR2 SNTAGT. V lost 8 bases to trimming and J lost 8 bases, with 15 bases between them. The CDR3 sequence is 13 residues long. CDR3 in DNA: TGTGCCAGCCTCGGGGAGGTGGGGGAAAAACTGTTTTTT. Translation: CASLGEVGEKLFF.

This rearrangement joins TRBV27 to TRBJ1-5; tentatively, D is TRBD1 (5 bases). V lost 6 bases and J 4 bases, leaving 10 bases between the germline ends. The CDR3 sequence is 13 residues long. Germline CDR1 MNHEY, CDR2 SMNVEV (reference sequence). The CDR3: CASSSWGNQPQHF. The CDR3 coding sequence is TGTGCCAGCAGCAGTTGGGGGAATCAGCCCCAGCATTTT.

This clone was seen only a few times. V gene TRBV10-3 combines with J gene TRBJ1-4, with D possibly matching TRBD1 (5 bases). CDR1 and CDR2 from the germline V gene are ENHRY and SYGVKD. V gave up 3 bases and J gave up 3 bases, with 8 bases separating them. The CDR3 contains 14 residues. The CDR3 reads CAISDPTANEKLFF. The CDR3 DNA sequence: TGTGCCATCAGTGACCCGACAGCTAATGAAAAACTGTTTTTT.

The V and J genes are TRBV5-1 and TRBJ2-2; no reliable D call. CDR3 size: 15 residues. Per germline, CDR1 SGHRS and CDR2 YFSETQ. Trimming took off 4 bases at V and 1 base at J, with 11 bases between the two ends. DNA for the CDR3: TGCGCCAGCAGCCCGAATCAGCGGAACACCGGGGAGCTGTTTTTT. This gives the protein CASSPNQRNTGELFF.